The 10 T cell receptor beta chains below all came from one sample that was sequenced in a study of blood T cell repertoires in COVID-19. Profiled with immunoSEQ multiplex PCR; TCRdb holds only in-frame clones, not every one. The sample has 650,000 to 800,000 clones, approximately 90% seen once. Sample: peripheral blood. These receptors were obtained from a woman younger than 35 with acute or convalescent COVID-19.

The chain joins TRBV28 to TRBJ1-1; D is perhaps TRBD1 (5 bases). Between the trimmed V and J ends, which lost 0 bases and 1 base, there was a span of 9 bases. Germline V lookup: CDR1 MDHEN, CDR2 SYDVKM. The CDR3 runs to 15 residues. The CDR3 DNA reads TGTGCCAGCAGTTTATGGGGGCTGGGGAACACTGAAGCTTTCTTT. Protein sequence: CASSLWGLGNTEAFF.

The chain couples TRBV4-1 to TRBJ1-1; D remains unclear. This CDR3 spans 13 amino acids. Germline lookup yields CDR1 MGHRA and CDR2 YSYEKL. Trimming removed 5 bases from V and 4 bases from J, with 11 bases in between. The DNA of the CDR3 is TGCGCCAGCAGCGGGAGGGCGGGCACTGAAGCTTTCTTT. Translated: CASSGRAGTEAFF.

The chain combines TRBV30 with TRBJ2-2; TRBD2 matches at 14 bases. The germline V gene encodes CDR1 GTSNPN and CDR2 SVGIG (reference sequence). This CDR3 has 17 amino acids. The V and J ends lost 8 bases and 1 base, in that order; junction bases with no gene match: 9. This CDR3 reads CAGTEGLAGGNTGELFF. The DNA for the CDR3 is TGTGCCGGGACCGAAGGACTAGCGGGAGGGAACACCGGGGAGCTGTTTTTT.

The rearrangement joins TRBV7-9 to TRBJ2-7; D is undetermined. Trimming removed 1 base from V and 7 bases from J, with 17 bases in between. The length of the CDR3 is 15 residues. Germline V gene sequence: CDR1 SEHNR, CDR2 FQNEAQ (reference sequence). CDR3 residues: CASSLGAPRLGEQYF. In DNA form, the CDR3 reads TGTGCCAGCAGCTTAGGGGCTCCCAGGTTGGGTGAGCAGTACTTC.

The gene calls are TRBV6-4 and TRBJ2-7; 11 bases are shared with TRBD1. The CDR3 loop spans 15 amino acids. From germline, CDR1 is MRHNA and CDR2 SNTAGT. Losses at the gene ends were 3 bases for V and 2 bases for J; bases not matched to a gene: 3. The CDR3 region is CASSEGTGGTYEQYF. The CDR3 DNA reads TGTGCCAGCAGTGAGGGGACAGGGGGAACCTACGAGCAGTACTTC.

The chain is built from TRBV6-2 or TRBV6-3 and TRBJ1-5; D remains unclear. From germline, CDR1 is MNHEY and CDR2 SVGEGT. V was cut by 1 base and J by 0 bases, with 7 bases left in between. There are 15 residues in the CDR3. CDR3 DNA sequence: TGTGCCAGCAGTTACTTGGGCTATAGCAATCAGCCCCAGCATTTT. Translating it yields CASSYLGYSNQPQHF.

This clone was observed a handful of times. J is TRBJ2-2 and V is TRBV5-6; 8 bases align to TRBD1. CDR3 size: 15 residues. From germline, CDR1 is SGHDT and CDR2 YYEEEE. V lost 4 bases to trimming and J lost 6 bases; unmatched junction nucleotides: 8. As DNA, the CDR3 is TGTGCCAGCAGCCCGGACAGGGCTTATCCCGGGGAGCTGTTTTTT. It yields the protein CASSPDRAYPGELFF. The complete variable domain, with remaining parts taken from reference TRBV5-6 and TRBJ2-2, reads DAGVTQSPTHLIKTRGQQVTLRCSPKSGHDTVSWYQQALGQGPQFIFQYYEEEERQRGNFPDRFSGHQFPNYSSELNVNALLLGDSALYLCASSPDRAYPGELFFGEGSRLTVL.

This rearrangement joins TRBV5-6 to TRBJ1-6; the D gene is possibly TRBD1 (6 bases). The CDR3 has 17 residues. The V gene lost 4 bases and the J gene lost 7 bases, with 21 bases spanning the gap. Germline values: CDR1 SGHDT, CDR2 YYEEEE. CDR3 bases: TGTGCCAGCAGCCCGGCCTTCGGCCAGGGACAAAATTCACCCCTCCACTTT. It codes for CASSPAFGQGQNSPLHF.

The chain joins TRBV28 to TRBJ1-2; D unresolved. Between the trimmed V and J ends, which lost 1 base and 6 bases, there was a span of 6 bases. CDR3 length equals 12 residues. The V gene's germline CDR1 is MDHEN and CDR2 SYDVKM. CDR3 region: CASSLYSDGYTF. The CDR3 DNA is TGTGCCAGCAGTTTATATAGTGATGGCTACACCTTC.

V is TRBV6-5 and J is TRBJ2-4; 8 bases match TRBD1. This CDR3 comprises 14 residues. The germline V gene has CDR1 MNHEY and CDR2 SVGAGI. After removal of 5 bases from V and 6 bases from J, the junction contained 6 bases not matched to a gene. The CDR3 reads CASSPRTGPNIQYF. The CDR3 nucleotides are TGTGCCAGCAGTCCCCGGACAGGGCCAAACATTCAGTACTTC.